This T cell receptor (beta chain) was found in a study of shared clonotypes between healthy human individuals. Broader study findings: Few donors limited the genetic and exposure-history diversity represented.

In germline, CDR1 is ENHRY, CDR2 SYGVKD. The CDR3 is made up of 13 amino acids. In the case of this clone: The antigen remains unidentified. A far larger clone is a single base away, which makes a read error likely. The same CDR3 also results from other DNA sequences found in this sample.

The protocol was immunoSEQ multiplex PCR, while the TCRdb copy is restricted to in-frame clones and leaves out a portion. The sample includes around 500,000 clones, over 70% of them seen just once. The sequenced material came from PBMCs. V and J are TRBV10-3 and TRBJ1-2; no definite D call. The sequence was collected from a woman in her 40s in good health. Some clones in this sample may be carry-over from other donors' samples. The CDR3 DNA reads TGTGCCATCAGTGACCGCTTTCACTATGGCTATACCTTC. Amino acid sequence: CAISDRFHYGYTF.